Each of the 14 T cell receptor beta chains below was sequenced from the same sample in a study of Graves' ophthalmopathy and Graves' hyperthyroidism. RNA transcripts were the template, and TCR beta CDR3 regions were amplified from them. The first round was an RT-PCR with HTBI primers, and the second round was a multiplex PCR. TCRdb analysed the multiplex PCR reads with MiXCR anew, one entry per CDR3 protein. The sample shows 580,000 or so distinct CDR3 sequences, approximately 35% of them seen only once. Sequences were obtained from peripheral blood or thyroid tissue (not recorded which). These receptors were taken from an adult man with Graves' hyperthyroidism.

This clonotype was seen repeatedly, ten times or more. The chain carries TRBV7-8 and TRBJ1-3; no definite D call. The CDR3 is 15 residues long. Germline V gene data show CDR1 as SGHVS and CDR2 as FQNEAQ. Deletions cut 1 base from V and 7 bases from J, with 14 bases between. CDR3 region: CASSLVSYAANTIYF. CDR3 coding DNA: TGTGCCAGCAGCTTAGTATCCTATGCAGCGAACACCATATATTTT.

The chain couples TRBV30 to TRBJ1-1; D not resolved. The CDR3 loop spans 12 amino acids. CDR1 and CDR2 (germline): GTSNPN, SVGIG (reference sequence). The ends were cut back, 4 bases at V and 3 bases at J, with 9 bases in the middle. The CDR3 nucleotides are TGTGCCTGGAAGGGAGTAGACACTGAAGCTTTCTTT. Protein: CAWKGVDTEAFF.

This clonotype was seen ten or more times. The chain carries TRBV29-1 and TRBJ2-7; no definite D call. V dropped 4 bases and J dropped 0 bases, with 13 bases sitting between them. From germline, CDR1 is SQVTM and CDR2 ANQGSEA. This CDR3 is 14 amino acids long. In nucleotides, the CDR3 is TGCAGCGTTGCTTTGACATTGAGCTCCTACGAGCAGTACTTC. It translates to CSVALTLSSYEQYF.

With regard to this clonotype: A much larger clonotype is one base distant, so this may be a read error. V usage is TRBV7-9 and J usage is TRBJ2-2; the match to TRBD2 covers 8 bases. This CDR3 contains 15 residues. Germline values: CDR1 SEHNR, CDR2 FQNEAQ (reference sequence). DNA for the CDR3: TGTGCCGGCAGCTTAGCGGGGCCGACCACCGGGGAGCTGTTTTTT. Its protein product is CAGSLAGPTTGELFF.

This clonotype appeared many times. The chain uses TRBV7-3 and TRBJ2-5, with 9 bases matching TRBD2. This CDR3 comprises 15 residues. Germline lookup yields CDR1 SGHTA and CDR2 FQGTGA. The ends lost 3 bases at V and 5 bases at J; junction bases unmatched: 7. CDR3 sequence reads: CASSLGAGGSETQYF. CDR3 coding DNA: TGTGCCAGCAGCTTGGGAGCGGGAGGTTCGGAGACCCAGTACTTC.

The table lists this clonotype with many counts. This chain connects TRBV29-1 to TRBJ1-5; 10 bases are shared with TRBD1. The CDR3 length is 14 residues. Germline V lookup: CDR1 SQVTM, CDR2 ANQGSEA. In DNA form, the CDR3 reads TGCAGACCCCGCCCGGACAGGGGGGGACAGCCCCAGCATTTT. Translated, it gives CRPRPDRGGQPQHF.

This clonotype was found many times. V and J are TRBV12-3 or TRBV12-4 and TRBJ1-2, with 9 bases fitting TRBD1. The CDR3 extends over 15 amino acids. With 8 bases clipped from V and 0 bases from J, the junction kept 7 bases outside the gene matches. CDR3 residues: CASGGTGRANYGYTF. DNA of the CDR3: TGTGCCAGCGGGGGGACAGGGAGAGCTAACTATGGCTACACCTTC.

This clonotype was recorded many times. The J gene is TRBJ2-5, the V gene TRBV13; TRBD2 agrees at 10 bases. The CDR3 consists of 15 residues. Germline V gives CDR1 PRHDT, CDR2 FYEKMQ (reference sequence). V lost 4 bases to trimming and J lost 5 bases; unmatched junction nucleotides: 7. The CDR3 loop reads CASSSLGAGGETQYF. CDR3 in DNA: TGTGCCAGCAGCTCCCTGGGAGCGGGAGGGGAGACCCAGTACTTC.

CDR3 coding DNA: TGTGCCACCAGCAGAGGAGGGGATAGCGGCTACACCTTC. This gives the protein CATSRGGDSGYTF. The chain recombines TRBV15 with TRBJ1-2; D may be TRBD1 (5 bases). The CDR3 runs 13 residues. Germline-derived CDR1 and CDR2 are LNHNV and YYDKDF (reference sequence). Between the trimmed V and J ends, which lost 1 base and 8 bases, there was a span of 11 bases. The full variable domain, with the rest looked up from reference TRBV15 and TRBJ1-2, is DAMVIQNPRYQVTQFGKPVTLSCSQTLNHNVMYWYQQKSSQAPKLLFHYYDKDFNNEADTPDNFQSRRPNTSFCFLDIRSPGLGDTAMYLCATSRGGDSGYTFGSGTRLTVV.

With respect to this clonotype: This may be a read error: a much more frequent sequence differs by one nucleotide. This sequence joins TRBV20-1 and TRBJ2-5; D unclear. The CDR3 has 15 residues. Germline V gives CDR1 DFQATT, CDR2 SNEGSKA (reference sequence). V lost 2 bases to trimming and J lost 1 base, with 14 bases between them. The CDR3 loop is CSARQPRRAQETQYF. CDR3 nucleotide sequence: TGCAGTGCTAGACAACCGAGACGGGCCCAAGAGACCCAGTACTTC.

The rearrangement links TRBV2 to TRBJ1-1, with D possibly matching TRBD1 (6 bases). The germline CDR1 and CDR2 sequences are SNHLY and FYNNEI. The CDR3 length is 14 residues. The ends were cut back, 7 bases at V and 1 base at J, with 13 bases in the middle. In DNA form, the CDR3 reads TGTGCCAGCACTCTACAGGGAGGGAACACTGAAGCTTTCTTT. This translates into CASTLQGGNTEAFF.

This clonotype was observed at least ten times. This chain uses TRBV29-1 with TRBJ1-2, with 9 bases identical to TRBD1. Looked up from germline, CDR1 is SQVTM and CDR2 is ANQGSEA. The CDR3 spans 14 residues. J was trimmed by 1 base and V by 8 bases; bases with no gene match: 8. The CDR3, as DNA: TGCAGCACCGGGGACAGGGCCAGTAACTATGGCTACACCTTC. This sequence encodes CSTGDRASNYGYTF.

This clonotype was recorded many times. The chain combines TRBV24-1 with TRBJ1-1; 8 positions agree with TRBD1. This CDR3 is built from 14 residues. The V gene end was trimmed by 3 bases and the J gene end by 5 bases; junction bases not matched to a gene: 4. Germline V gene lookup returns CDR1 KGHDR and CDR2 SFDVKD. CDR3 bases: TGTGCCACCAGTGATGCAGGGGGCGGAACTGAAGCTTTCTTT. As protein: CATSDAGGGTEAFF.

In its sample, this clonotype was seen many times. The V call is TRBV12-3 or TRBV12-4, the J call TRBJ1-6, with TRBD1 as a possible D gene (5 bases). The V and J ends lost 6 bases and 7 bases respectively, with 13 bases between them. The CDR3 runs to 14 residues. Here the CDR3 reads CASRSGTANSPLHF. The CDR3 nucleotides are TGTGCCAGCAGAAGCGGGACGGCGAATTCACCCCTCCACTTT.